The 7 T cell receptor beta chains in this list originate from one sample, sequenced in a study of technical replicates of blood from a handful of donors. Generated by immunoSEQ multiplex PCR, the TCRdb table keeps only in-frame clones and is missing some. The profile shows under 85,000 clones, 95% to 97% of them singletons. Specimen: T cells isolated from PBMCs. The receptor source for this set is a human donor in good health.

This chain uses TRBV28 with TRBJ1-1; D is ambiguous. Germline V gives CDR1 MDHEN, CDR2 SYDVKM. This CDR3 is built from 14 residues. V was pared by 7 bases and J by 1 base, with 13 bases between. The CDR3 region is CASKSGIWNTEAFF. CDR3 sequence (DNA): TGTGCCAGCAAGTCTGGCATTTGGAACACTGAAGCTTTCTTT.

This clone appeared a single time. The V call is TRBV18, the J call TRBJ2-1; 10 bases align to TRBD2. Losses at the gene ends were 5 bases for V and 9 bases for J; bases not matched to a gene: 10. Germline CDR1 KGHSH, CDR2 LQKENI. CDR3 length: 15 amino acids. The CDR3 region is CASSAPVLAGSEQFF. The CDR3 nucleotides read TGTGCCAGCTCAGCCCCGGTACTAGCGGGAAGTGAGCAGTTCTTC.

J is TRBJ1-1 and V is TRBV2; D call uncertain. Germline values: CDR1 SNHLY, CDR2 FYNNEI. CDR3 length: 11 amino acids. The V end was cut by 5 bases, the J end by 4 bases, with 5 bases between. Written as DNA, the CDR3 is TGTGCCAGCAGTCAGATCACTGAAGCTTTCTTT. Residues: CASSQITEAFF.

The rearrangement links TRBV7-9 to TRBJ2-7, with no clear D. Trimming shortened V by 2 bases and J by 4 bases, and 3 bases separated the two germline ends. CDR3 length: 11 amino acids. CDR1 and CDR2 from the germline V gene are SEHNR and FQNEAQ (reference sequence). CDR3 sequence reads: CASSLRYEQYF. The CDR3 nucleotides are TGTGCCAGCAGCTTACGTTACGAGCAGTACTTC.

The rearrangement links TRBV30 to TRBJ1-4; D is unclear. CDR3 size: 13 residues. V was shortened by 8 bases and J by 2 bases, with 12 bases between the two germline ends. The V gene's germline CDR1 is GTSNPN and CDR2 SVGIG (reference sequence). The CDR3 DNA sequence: TGTGCCGGAGTAGGAGCTACTAATGAAAAACTGTTTTTT. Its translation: CAGVGATNEKLFF.

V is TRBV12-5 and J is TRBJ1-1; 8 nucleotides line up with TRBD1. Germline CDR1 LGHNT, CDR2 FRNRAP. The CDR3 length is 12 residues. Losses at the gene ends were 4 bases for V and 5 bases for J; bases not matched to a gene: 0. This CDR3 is CASGWTGTEAFF. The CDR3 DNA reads TGTGCTAGTGGTTGGACAGGGACTGAAGCTTTCTTT.

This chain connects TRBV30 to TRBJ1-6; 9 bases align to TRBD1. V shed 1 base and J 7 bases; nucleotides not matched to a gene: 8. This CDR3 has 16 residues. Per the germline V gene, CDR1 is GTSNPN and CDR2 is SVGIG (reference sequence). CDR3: CAWSEVRDRANSPLHF. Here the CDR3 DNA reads TGTGCCTGGAGTGAGGTCCGGGACAGGGCGAATTCACCCCTCCACTTT.